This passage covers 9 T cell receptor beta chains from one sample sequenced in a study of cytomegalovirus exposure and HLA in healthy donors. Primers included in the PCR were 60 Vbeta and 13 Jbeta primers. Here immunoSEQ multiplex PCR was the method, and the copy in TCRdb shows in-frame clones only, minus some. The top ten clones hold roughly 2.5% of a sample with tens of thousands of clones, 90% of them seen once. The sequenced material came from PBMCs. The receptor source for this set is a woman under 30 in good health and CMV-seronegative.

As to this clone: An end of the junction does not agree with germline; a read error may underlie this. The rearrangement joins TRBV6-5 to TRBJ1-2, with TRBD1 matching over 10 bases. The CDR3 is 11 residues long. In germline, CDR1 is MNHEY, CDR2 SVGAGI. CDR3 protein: CASSYDRGPYF. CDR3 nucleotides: TGTGCCAGCAGTTACGACAGGGGGCCCTACTTC.

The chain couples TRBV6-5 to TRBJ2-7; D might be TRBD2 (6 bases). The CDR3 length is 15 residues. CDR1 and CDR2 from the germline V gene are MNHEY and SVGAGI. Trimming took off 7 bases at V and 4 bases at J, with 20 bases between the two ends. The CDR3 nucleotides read TGTGCCAGCACCCCAAGCTCGGGGGTAGGGTACGAGCAGTACTTC. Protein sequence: CASTPSSGVGYEQYF.

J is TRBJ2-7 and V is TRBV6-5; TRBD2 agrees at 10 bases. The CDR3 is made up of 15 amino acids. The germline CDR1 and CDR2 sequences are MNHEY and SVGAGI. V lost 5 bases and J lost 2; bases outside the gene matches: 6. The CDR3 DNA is TGTGCCAGCAGTGTTACTAGCGGGGCAGCCTACGAGCAGTACTTC. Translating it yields CASSVTSGAAYEQYF.

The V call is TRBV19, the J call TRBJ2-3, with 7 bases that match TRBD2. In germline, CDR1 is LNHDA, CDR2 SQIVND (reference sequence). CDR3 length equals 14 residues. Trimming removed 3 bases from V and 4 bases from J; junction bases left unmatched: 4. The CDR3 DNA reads TGTGCCAGTAGTATTGCGGGAGAGGCAGATACGCAGTATTTT. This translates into CASSIAGEADTQYF.

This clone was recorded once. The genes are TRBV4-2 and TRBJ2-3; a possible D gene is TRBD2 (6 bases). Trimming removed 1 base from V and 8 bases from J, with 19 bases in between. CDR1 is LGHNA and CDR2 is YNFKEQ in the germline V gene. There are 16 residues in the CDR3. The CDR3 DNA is TGTGCCAGCAGCCAAGTGCGTTCTGGGCGGGACCTTACGCAGTATTTT. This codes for CASSQVRSGRDLTQYF.

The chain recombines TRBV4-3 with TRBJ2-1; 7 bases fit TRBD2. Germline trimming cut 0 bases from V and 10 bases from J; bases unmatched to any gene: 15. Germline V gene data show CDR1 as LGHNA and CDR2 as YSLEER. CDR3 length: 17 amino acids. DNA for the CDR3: TGCGCCAGCAGCCAAGATGTTAGGGACTATTTGATCGACGAGCAGTTCTTC. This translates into CASSQDVRDYLIDEQFF.

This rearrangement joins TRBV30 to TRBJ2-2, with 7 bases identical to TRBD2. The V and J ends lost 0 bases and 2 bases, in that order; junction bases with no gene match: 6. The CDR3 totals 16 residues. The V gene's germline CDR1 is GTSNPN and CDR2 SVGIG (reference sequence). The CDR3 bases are TGTGCCTGGAGTGTACCGCGCGGGGGAAACACCGGGGAGCTGTTTTTT. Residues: CAWSVPRGGNTGELFF.

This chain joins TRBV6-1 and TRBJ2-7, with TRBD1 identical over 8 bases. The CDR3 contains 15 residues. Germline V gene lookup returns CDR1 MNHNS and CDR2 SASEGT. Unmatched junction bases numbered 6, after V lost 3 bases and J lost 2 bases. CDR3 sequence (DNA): TGTGCCAGCAGTGATTACCAGGGGGCGACCTACGAGCAGTACTTC. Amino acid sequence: CASSDYQGATYEQYF.

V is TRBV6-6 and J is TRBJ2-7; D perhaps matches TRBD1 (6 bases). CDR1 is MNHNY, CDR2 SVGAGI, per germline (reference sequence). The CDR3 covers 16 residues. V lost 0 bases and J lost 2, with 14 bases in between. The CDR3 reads CASSYSFTWTAYEQYF. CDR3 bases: TGTGCCAGCAGTTACTCCTTTACTTGGACAGCCTACGAGCAGTACTTC.